Below are 24 T cell receptor beta chains sequenced from a single sample in a study of beta chain features in type 1 diabetes (dated by TCRdb to 2016 to 2019). Libraries were constructed by the immunoSEQ multiplex PCR assay. All of the isolated RNA was reverse transcribed with the High Capacity cDNA Reverse Transcription Kit, so expressed TCRB transcripts were sequenced. TCRdb stores this immuneACCESS table with in-frame sequences only. Part of the clones is absent; in the studies checked, under half of the shortfall reflects unresolved V genes, and no reason is known for the rest. For this sample the table gives about 350,000 clones, of which around a fifth were detected only once. Jointly, the top ten make up around 0.044% of the sample. The sample consisted of naive CD4+ T cells from blood. In light of the paper, this sample's cell subset or site label describes: true naive CD4+ T cells. These receptors were taken from a woman aged 18-35 years in good health.

The chain recombines TRBV13 with TRBJ1-3, with TRBD1 matching over 9 bases. With V trimmed by 3 bases and J by 7 bases, 10 bases remained unmatched. From germline, CDR1 is PRHDT and CDR2 FYEKMQ (reference sequence). The CDR3 extends over 16 amino acids. CDR3 DNA: TGTGCCAGCAGCTTTCAGCCGGGACAGGGAGGCAACACCATATATTTT. It translates to CASSFQPGQGGNTIYF.

This clone was seen only a few times. V and J are TRBV23-1 and TRBJ1-2; TRBD1 matches at 7 bases. TRBV23-1 falls under the ORF class, with uncertain function. V gave up 1 base and J gave up 0 bases; unmatched junction bases: 5. The CDR3 has 16 residues. The CDR3 sequence: CASSQWGQKPNYGYTF. CDR3 in DNA: TGCGCCAGCAGTCAATGGGGACAGAAGCCTAACTATGGCTACACCTTC.

This clone was counted a few times. This chain uses TRBV6-1 with TRBJ1-5; no clear D. The CDR3 length is 13 residues. The germline CDR1 and CDR2 sequences are MNHNS and SASEGT. Trimming removed 3 bases from V and 5 bases from J, with 8 bases in between. The CDR3 coding sequence is TGTGCCAGCAGTGAGTTTCGGGATCAGCCCCAGCATTTT. It is translated as CASSEFRDQPQHF.

The chain links TRBV14 to TRBJ1-4; maybe TRBD1 (5 bases). The germline V and J ends were trimmed by 0 bases and 6 bases, with 14 bases remaining between them. This CDR3 has 16 residues. Germline assignment: CDR1 SGHDN and CDR2 FVKESK. CDR3 DNA: TGTGCCAGCAGCCAAGACCGGGGGTTTGGCGATGAAAAACTGTTTTTT. This sequence encodes CASSQDRGFGDEKLFF.

The sample holds a few counts of this clone. V and J are TRBV14 and TRBJ1-1, with D maybe TRBD1 (6 bases). The CDR3 length is 14 residues. Germline V CDR1 and CDR2: SGHDN, FVKESK. Trimming left V 4 bases short and J 5 bases short, with 14 bases between. Here the CDR3 reads CASSPQGGGTEAFF. In nucleotides, the CDR3 is TGTGCCAGCAGCCCTCAGGGAGGGGGGACTGAAGCTTTCTTT.

This clone was recorded a few times. This chain links TRBV4-2 with TRBJ2-3; 11 nucleotides line up with TRBD2. The ends lost 3 bases at V and 6 bases at J; junction bases unmatched: 11. Germline CDR1 reads LGHNA; CDR2 reads YNFKEQ. This CDR3 has 17 residues. The CDR3 DNA follows: TGTGCCAGCAGCCAGGGTTCCCTGACTAGCGGGGCGGATACGCAGTATTTT. Protein sequence: CASSQGSLTSGADTQYF.

This clone was counted a few times. This sequence joins TRBV4-2 and TRBJ2-7; D is unresolved. The CDR3 runs 14 residues. The V gene's germline CDR1 is LGHNA and CDR2 YNFKEQ. With 1 base removed from V and 7 bases from J, the gap between germline ends came to 14 bases. The CDR3 is CASSQVVAPPEQYF. The CDR3 DNA is TGTGCCAGCAGCCAAGTTGTGGCCCCGCCTGAGCAGTACTTC.

The J gene is TRBJ2-7, the V gene TRBV12-5, with a weak D call TRBD1 (5 bases). Trimming stripped 3 bases from V and 0 bases from J, with 6 bases between. CDR3 length equals 13 residues. The germline CDR1 and CDR2 sequences are LGHNT and FRNRAP. CDR3 sequence reads: CASGFQGSYEQYF. The CDR3 DNA sequence: TGTGCTAGTGGTTTTCAGGGCTCCTACGAGCAGTACTTC.

This chain connects TRBV5-1 to TRBJ1-2; no clear D gene. The V end lost 5 bases, the J end lost 5 bases, and 13 bases lay between the germline ends. This CDR3 is 13 amino acids long. Germline CDR1 reads SGHRS; CDR2 reads YFSETQ. The CDR3 DNA sequence: TGCGCCAGCAGTCTCGGGGAAGGTTATGGCTACACCTTC. It codes for CASSLGEGYGYTF.

This chain joins TRBV25-1 and TRBJ1-1; 8 nucleotides match TRBD1. With V trimmed by 1 base and J by 3 bases, 4 bases remained unmatched. The CDR3 contains 15 residues. Germline lookup yields CDR1 MGHDK and CDR2 SYGVNS. The CDR3 here is CASSEWDRSDTEAFF. CDR3 in DNA: TGTGCCAGCAGTGAATGGGACAGGTCGGACACTGAAGCTTTCTTT.

This chain uses TRBV27 with TRBJ2-3; D uncertain. V was pared by 5 bases and J by 2 bases, with 14 bases between. CDR1 is MNHEY, CDR2 SMNVEV, per germline (reference sequence). The CDR3 has 15 residues. Here the CDR3 DNA reads TGTGCCAGCAGTCCGCCCGAGGCGAACACAGATACGCAGTATTTT. This codes for CASSPPEANTDTQYF.

This clone appeared a few times. The V and J genes are TRBV4-1 and TRBJ1-1; TRBD1 is a possible D gene (6 bases). Germline V gene data show CDR1 as MGHRA and CDR2 as YSYEKL. The CDR3 loop spans 15 amino acids. Trimming cost V 5 bases and J 0 bases, with 13 bases left between them. CDR3 coding DNA: TGCGCCAGCAGCGGAGACAGGAGTCTGAACACTGAAGCTTTCTTT. Translated, it gives CASSGDRSLNTEAFF.

The J gene is TRBJ2-1, the V gene TRBV7-2, with TRBD2 matching over 11 bases. V gave up 6 bases and J gave up 2 bases; unmatched junction bases: 9. The CDR3 loop spans 17 amino acids. Germline-derived CDR1 and CDR2 are SGHTA and FQGNSA. The CDR3 DNA reads TGTGCCAGCAGACCTCCTGGGACTAGCGGACCCTACAATGAGCAGTTCTTC. The encoded protein is CASRPPGTSGPYNEQFF.

About this clone itself: Compared with germline, one end of the junction differs, possibly owing to a read error. The V call is TRBV7-2, the J call TRBJ1-2; 8 bases fit TRBD1. The CDR3 has 12 residues. Per germline, CDR1 SGHTA and CDR2 FQGNSA. The DNA for the CDR3 is TGTGCCAGCAGCTCAAGGACAGGGAGGTTCCCCTTC. This sequence encodes CASSSRTGRFPF.

This clone has just a few counts. V usage is TRBV29-1 and J usage is TRBJ2-5; a possible D gene is TRBD1 (5 bases). The CDR3 runs 12 residues. The V and J ends lost 7 bases and 2 bases respectively, with 11 bases between them. In germline, CDR1 is SQVTM, CDR2 ANQGSEA. The CDR3 protein is CSATRAQETQYF. CDR3 in DNA: TGCAGCGCCACCAGGGCGCAAGAGACCCAGTACTTC.

The sample holds a few counts of this clone. One end of the junction varies from germline; a read error may be responsible. The rearrangement links TRBV30 to TRBJ1-2; no firm D call. Germline V lookup: CDR1 GTSNPN, CDR2 SVGIG (reference sequence). The CDR3 extends over 12 amino acids. In nucleotides, the CDR3 is TGTGCCTGGAGTACCACCAGGACTGGCAACACCTTC. Translating gives CAWSTTRTGNTF.

This clone was detected a few times. V is TRBV4-3 and J is TRBJ1-4; 7 bases are shared with TRBD1. V dropped 3 bases and J dropped 0; count of bases not matched to a gene: 7. Germline V CDR1 and CDR2: LGHNA, YSLEER. The CDR3 sequence is 17 residues long. CDR3 DNA sequence: TGCGCCAGCAGCCAGGAAGGACAGGTCGCAACTAATGAAAAACTGTTTTTT. Amino acid sequence: CASSQEGQVATNEKLFF.

Concerning this clone: The sample carries other DNA sequences with the same CDR3. The chain employs TRBV30 and TRBJ2-3; TRBD2 is a possible D gene (5 bases). Trimming pared 0 bases from V and 5 bases from J, leaving 6 bases between. Germline V CDR1 and CDR2: GTSNPN, SVGIG (reference sequence). The CDR3 covers 12 residues. The CDR3 here is CAWSVGGDTQYF. CDR3 nucleotides: TGTGCCTGGAGTGTTGGAGGAGATACGCAGTATTTT.

The chain carries TRBV11-3 and TRBJ2-7; D may be TRBD1 (5 bases). V gave up 7 bases and J gave up 5 bases, with 18 bases separating them. Germline V lookup: CDR1 SGHNT, CDR2 YENEEA. The CDR3 consists of 14 residues. CDR3 residues: CASTLAGWTNEQYF. DNA for the CDR3: TGTGCCAGCACCCTGGCCGGGTGGACAAACGAGCAGTACTTC.

V usage is TRBV5-1 and J usage is TRBJ1-1; D remains ambiguous. Germline values: CDR1 SGHRS, CDR2 YFSETQ. V was pared by 0 bases and J by 2 bases, with 11 bases between. CDR3 length equals 15 residues. The CDR3 DNA sequence: TGCGCCAGCAGCTTGGTCCCCACGGGAAACACTGAAGCTTTCTTT. Translation: CASSLVPTGNTEAFF.

V and J are TRBV5-1 and TRBJ2-7; 8 bases match TRBD1. Germline assignment: CDR1 SGHRS and CDR2 YFSETQ. The CDR3 has 14 residues. J lost 5 bases, V lost 4 bases, and 8 bases had no gene match. CDR3 protein: CASSPDREANEQYF. CDR3 sequence (DNA): TGCGCCAGCAGCCCGGACAGGGAAGCTAACGAGCAGTACTTC. The full variable domain, with the rest looked up from reference TRBV5-1 and TRBJ2-7, is KAGVTQTPRYLIKTRGQQVTLSCSPISGHRSVSWYQQTPGQGLQFLFEYFSETQRNKGNFPGRFSGRQFSNSRSEMNVSTLELGDSALYLCASSPDREANEQYFGPGTRLTVT.

V and J are TRBV19 and TRBJ1-2; D possibly corresponds to TRBD1 (6 bases). Germline V gives CDR1 LNHDA, CDR2 SQIVND (reference sequence). The CDR3 has 14 amino acids. Between the trimmed V and J ends, which lost 5 bases and 5 bases, there was a span of 15 bases. Here the CDR3 reads CASSLGSQGYGYTF. In DNA form, the CDR3 reads TGTGCCAGTAGTTTGGGATCGCAGGGGTATGGCTACACCTTC.

This clone came up once. The chain is built from TRBV13 and TRBJ2-1, with a possible D match to TRBD2 (6 bases). V was shortened by 2 bases and J by 2 bases, with 13 bases between the two germline ends. This CDR3 has 16 residues. Germline V gene lookup returns CDR1 PRHDT and CDR2 FYEKMQ (reference sequence). The chain's CDR3 is CASSLSGAEAYNEQFF. The CDR3 nucleotides are TGTGCCAGCAGCTTATCGGGAGCCGAGGCCTACAATGAGCAGTTCTTC.

The chain couples TRBV29-1 to TRBJ2-5; TRBD1 agrees at 10 bases. The CDR3 sequence is 12 residues long. V lost 6 bases and J lost 4; bases outside the gene matches: 2. In germline, CDR1 is SQVTM, CDR2 ANQGSEA. The CDR3 sequence is CSVRQGAETQYF. For the CDR3, the DNA is TGCAGCGTGCGACAGGGGGCAGAGACCCAGTACTTC.